This TCR beta chain was captured in a study of T cell therapy after organ transplantation. The overall study: T cells were expanded about 14 days with 30 CMV class I/II epitopes. CMV-specific T cells, median 1.92 x 10^8, were given as 2 to 6 intravenous infusions.

Germline V gives CDR1 GTSNPN, CDR2 SVGIG (reference sequence). The CDR3 covers 13 residues. The V and J ends lost 2 bases and 4 bases respectively, with 9 bases between them. On this clone: Its antigen is currently unknown.

Data came from immunoSEQ multiplex PCR; TCRdb stores just in-frame clones and leaves some out. The sample lists approximately 52,000 clones; around 93% were seen once. General study points: Nonresponders had marked pretherapy clonal expansions and little post-therapy change. Pretherapy CD8 clonality inversely correlated with its fold change after therapy.

The genes are TRBV30 and TRBJ2-1; weak D call: TRBD2 (6 bases). The receptor was derived from a human patient who had received a solid organ transplant and had CMV disease. Sequencing was performed on CD8+ T cells from blood, taken before autologous CMV-specific T cell therapy. In DNA, the CDR3 is TGTGCCTGGAGTCCTGGGGGGTACAATGAGCAGTTCTTC. Protein: CAWSPGGYNEQFF. The whole variable domain, filled in from reference TRBV30 and TRBJ2-1, reads SQTIHQWPATLVQPVGSPLSLECTVEGTSNPNLYWYRQAAGRGLQLLFYSVGIGQISSEVPQNLSASRPQDRQFILSSKKLLLSDSGFYLCAWSPGGYNEQFFGPGTRLTVL.